The next 29 T cell receptor beta chains were all read from a single sample in a study of T cells after posttransplantation cyclophosphamide. Methotrexate plus calcineurin inhibitor accompanied controls' myeloablative marrow transplants; sampling was 1 year later. Clones were read by immunoSEQ multiplex PCR, and TCRdb kept only the in-frame ones, dropping some. This sample yields 15,000 or so clones, of which about nine tenths are seen a single time; around 4% belongs to the top ten. The sample here was PBMCs, taken after an allogeneic stem cell transplant with a calcineurin inhibitor and methotrexate. These receptors were obtained from a male patient between 45 and 60 years old who received an allogeneic stem cell transplant from an unrelated donor, was CMV-positive, and had chronic GVHD only. Some T cells may trace back to the graft donor.

The gene calls are TRBV29-1 and TRBJ2-3; no firm D call. The CDR3 contains 14 residues. Germline V gives CDR1 SQVTM, CDR2 ANQGSEA. The germline V and J ends were trimmed by 8 bases and 2 bases, with 17 bases remaining between them. CDR3 sequence reads: CSQSGGWPTDTQYF. Written as DNA, the CDR3 is TGCAGCCAGAGTGGCGGATGGCCCACAGATACGCAGTATTTT.

The chain uses TRBV28 and TRBJ1-1, with D perhaps TRBD1 (5 bases). The germline V and J ends were trimmed by 7 bases and 4 bases, with 16 bases remaining between them. Per the germline V gene, CDR1 is MDHEN and CDR2 is SYDVKM. The CDR3 is 14 residues long. The CDR3 reads CASTWGGSSTEAFF. CDR3 bases: TGTGCCAGCACCTGGGGGGGGTCCTCCACTGAAGCTTTCTTT.

Comment on this clone: Lacking the conserved final phenylalanine or tryptophan, this CDR3 likely reflects a read error. This chain links TRBV19 with TRBJ2-7; D not resolved. Looked up from germline, CDR1 is LNHDA and CDR2 is SQIVND (reference sequence). V lost 5 bases and J 3 bases, leaving 14 bases between the germline ends. The CDR3 runs 14 residues. Written as DNA, the CDR3 is TGTGCCAGTAGTTGGACCGCTGGTGACTACGAGCAGTACCTC. Its translation: CASSWTAGDYEQYL.

The gene calls are TRBV4-1 and TRBJ2-1; 8 bases map to TRBD2. Germline V CDR1 and CDR2: MGHRA, YSYEKL. The V gene end was trimmed by 0 bases and the J gene end by 3 bases; junction bases not matched to a gene: 10. This CDR3 is 18 amino acids long. This chain's CDR3 is CASSQEGAWTSHYNEQFF. Written as DNA, the CDR3 is TGCGCCAGCAGCCAAGAAGGAGCGTGGACTAGCCACTACAATGAGCAGTTCTTC.

The chain carries TRBV29-1 and TRBJ1-1; tentative D call: TRBD1 (6 bases). Germline V gives CDR1 SQVTM, CDR2 ANQGSEA. CDR3 length equals 14 residues. V lost 6 bases and J 3 bases, leaving 17 bases between the germline ends. In DNA form, the CDR3 reads TGCAGCGTGACGAGGGTGGCAGGGGACACTGAAGCTTTCTTT. This encodes CSVTRVAGDTEAFF.

The chain combines TRBV29-1 with TRBJ2-3; 8 nucleotides match TRBD2. The CDR3 covers 15 residues. V lost 2 bases to trimming and J lost 0 bases; unmatched junction nucleotides: 4. Germline CDR1 SQVTM, CDR2 ANQGSEA. Here the CDR3 DNA reads TGCAGCGTTGAATTGAGCGGGAGTAGCACAGATACGCAGTATTTT. Its translation: CSVELSGSSTDTQYF.

The genes are TRBV6-6 and TRBJ2-3, with 9 bases aligning to TRBD2. Germline V gene data show CDR1 as MNHNY and CDR2 as SVGAGI (reference sequence). After removal of 5 bases from V and 11 bases from J, the junction contained 14 bases not matched to a gene. The CDR3 sequence is 15 residues long. The CDR3 bases are TGTGCCAGCAGTACGCCGGAGCGGGAGGCCAAGGGGCAGTATTTT. Its translation: CASSTPEREAKGQYF.

This rearrangement joins TRBV5-5 to TRBJ1-5; 8 nucleotides align to TRBD1. Germline V gives CDR1 SGHKS, CDR2 YYEKEE (reference sequence). The CDR3 is 20 residues long. The junction had 19 bases not matched to a gene; V was cut back by 0 bases and J by 5 bases. The CDR3 DNA follows: TGTGCCAGCAGCTTGGGATGGACAGGGCCCTATAGGGGGTTTTATCAGCCCCAGCATTTT. It is translated as CASSLGWTGPYRGFYQPQHF.

This chain links TRBV2 with TRBJ2-7; 8 bases are a match to TRBD1. The ends lost 5 bases at V and 2 bases at J; junction bases unmatched: 8. Germline lookup yields CDR1 SNHLY and CDR2 FYNNEI. The CDR3 runs to 15 residues. CDR3 DNA: TGTGCCAGCAGTCCCCGGACAGGGAGCCCCTACGAGCAGTACTTC. The encoded protein is CASSPRTGSPYEQYF.

CDR3 in amino acids: CASNPGNTEAFF. CDR3 nucleotides: TGTGCCAGTAACCCGGGGAACACTGAAGCTTTCTTT. The chain joins TRBV19 to TRBJ1-1, with D uncertain. Trimming shortened V by 7 bases and J by 1 base, and 7 bases separated the two germline ends. The germline V gene has CDR1 LNHDA and CDR2 SQIVND (reference sequence). The CDR3 is made up of 12 amino acids.

This clone was found once. This rearrangement joins TRBV6-5 to TRBJ2-2; 8 bases are shared with TRBD2. This CDR3 comprises 14 residues. CDR1 is MNHEY, CDR2 SVGAGI, per germline. V gave up 6 bases and J gave up 6 bases; unmatched junction bases: 6. The CDR3 loop reads CASRSAGVAGELFF. For the CDR3, the DNA is TGTGCCAGCAGATCAGCGGGAGTGGCCGGGGAGCTGTTTTTT.

This rearrangement joins TRBV7-9 to TRBJ2-7; possible D gene TRBD2, 6 bases. Germline lookup yields CDR1 SEHNR and CDR2 FQNEAQ (reference sequence). V was pared by 6 bases and J by 3 bases, with 15 bases between. This CDR3 spans 14 amino acids. The CDR3 DNA reads TGTGCCAGCAGTCAGGACTTCGGGAGCTACGAGCAGTACTTC. The encoded protein is CASSQDFGSYEQYF.

The V call is TRBV5-6, the J call TRBJ2-3; D not resolved. CDR3 size: 14 residues. Germline V gene lookup returns CDR1 SGHDT and CDR2 YYEEEE. V dropped 2 bases and J dropped 5 bases, with 12 bases sitting between them. CDR3 in amino acids: CASSFGQVGDTQYF. In DNA form, the CDR3 reads TGTGCCAGCAGCTTTGGCCAGGTAGGAGATACGCAGTATTTT.

Turning to this clone: The junction shows a germline mismatch at one end, possibly a read error. The rearrangement uses TRBV2 and TRBJ1-1; maybe TRBD1 (6 bases). Germline CDR1 and CDR2: SNHLY and FYNNEI. CDR3 length equals 14 residues. The CDR3 is CASTEWQWDTKAFF. The CDR3 region has the DNA TGTGCCAGCACCGAGTGGCAATGGGACACTAAAGCTTTCTTT.

The J gene is TRBJ2-7, the V gene TRBV13; TRBD1 aligns across 8 bases. The CDR3 totals 15 residues. Germline V gene lookup returns CDR1 PRHDT and CDR2 FYEKMQ (reference sequence). V shed 4 bases and J 2 bases; nucleotides not matched to a gene: 7. The CDR3 loop reads CASSYTGQAPYEQYF. The CDR3 nucleotides read TGTGCCAGCAGCTACACGGGACAGGCCCCCTACGAGCAGTACTTC.

The chain carries TRBV5-4 and TRBJ2-1, with unresolved D. There are 15 residues in the CDR3. The germline CDR1 and CDR2 sequences are SGHNT and YYREEE (reference sequence). V lost 3 bases and J 5 bases, leaving 15 bases between the germline ends. The CDR3 loop reads CASSSPAGPNNEQFF. Here the CDR3 DNA reads TGTGCCAGCAGCTCACCTGCTGGCCCAAACAATGAGCAGTTCTTC.

The gene calls are TRBV29-1 and TRBJ2-7, with 10 bases aligning to TRBD1. The CDR3 is made up of 13 amino acids. The ends lost 3 bases at V and 7 bases at J; junction bases unmatched: 6. Per the germline V gene, CDR1 is SQVTM and CDR2 is ANQGSEA. As DNA, the CDR3 is TGCAGCGTTGACACCGGGACAGGGGTTGAGCAGTACTTC. It is translated as CSVDTGTGVEQYF.

The chain recombines TRBV19 with TRBJ2-1, with TRBD2 identical over 10 bases. The V and J ends lost 6 bases and 3 bases, in that order; junction bases with no gene match: 8. Looked up from germline, CDR1 is LNHDA and CDR2 is SQIVND (reference sequence). The CDR3 has 16 amino acids. The CDR3 DNA is TGTGCCAGTAGACCTACTAGCGGGGATATCTACAATGAGCAGTTCTTC. It is translated as CASRPTSGDIYNEQFF.

The chain is built from TRBV6-4 and TRBJ2-5; perhaps TRBD2 as D (6 bases). The DNA end lines up better with TRBJ2-7; the J call may be wrong. Germline lookup yields CDR1 MRHNA and CDR2 SNTAGT. This CDR3 has 15 amino acids. The CDR3 DNA is TGTGCCAGCAGATTAGCGGAGCCGAGCCGATACGAGCAGTACTTC. Translating gives CASRLAEPSRYEQYF.

This chain joins TRBV4-2 and TRBJ2-1, with 8 nucleotides matching TRBD2. The junction had 9 bases not matched to a gene; V was cut back by 2 bases and J by 3 bases. Germline loops: CDR1 LGHNA, CDR2 YNFKEQ. The CDR3 consists of 17 residues. The CDR3 spells CASSQPIGGGNYNEQFF. The CDR3 region has the DNA TGTGCCAGCAGCCAACCGATCGGGGGGGGCAACTACAATGAGCAGTTCTTC.

The V call is TRBV4-3, the J call TRBJ2-2; TRBD1 agrees at 8 bases. Trimming at V came to 3 bases and at J to 2 bases, leaving 8 bases not matched to a gene. The length of the CDR3 is 17 residues. Germline V gene sequence: CDR1 LGHNA, CDR2 YSLEER. CDR3 coding DNA: TGCGCCAGCAGCCACCTCTGGACAGGGAGCAACACCGGGGAGCTGTTTTTT. It encodes CASSHLWTGSNTGELFF.

The chain is built from TRBV5-6 and TRBJ2-1; D not resolved. The CDR3 has 12 amino acids. Germline V gene sequence: CDR1 SGHDT, CDR2 YYEEEE. V lost 4 bases to trimming and J lost 6 bases, with 8 bases between them. DNA for the CDR3: TGTGCCAGCAGCACCCTAGTCAATGAGCAGTTCTTC. Encoded protein: CASSTLVNEQFF.

The CDR3 sequence: CASSYTSFLTEAFF. In DNA form, the CDR3 reads TGTGCCAGCAGCTACACATCTTTCCTTACTGAAGCTTTCTTT. The V and J genes are TRBV7-2 and TRBJ1-1; D is undetermined. Trimming pared 4 bases from V and 5 bases from J, leaving 14 bases between. Per germline, CDR1 SGHTA and CDR2 FQGNSA. This CDR3 comprises 14 residues.

The DNA of the CDR3 is TGTGCCAGCAGCGGACTAGGTCCGGCCGAGCAGTACTTC. It codes for CASSGLGPAEQYF. V gene TRBV25-1 combines with J gene TRBJ2-7, with TRBD2 matching 7 bases. V shed 6 bases, J shed 6 bases, and the junction held 8 bases outside the gene matches. Germline V gene lookup returns CDR1 MGHDK and CDR2 SYGVNS. CDR3 length equals 13 residues.

The chain joins TRBV9 to TRBJ2-7; TRBD1 aligns across 8 bases. CDR1 is SGDLS, CDR2 YYNGEE, per germline. The length of the CDR3 is 17 residues. V shed 0 bases and J 5 bases; nucleotides not matched to a gene: 13. CDR3 DNA sequence: TGTGCCAGCAGCGTAGACGGTGGACCGGACAGGGTTCACGAGCAGTACTTC. The encoded protein is CASSVDGGPDRVHEQYF.

This clone was recorded once. The V call is TRBV7-2, the J call TRBJ2-5; 7 bases align to TRBD2. Germline assignment: CDR1 SGHTA and CDR2 FQGNSA. This CDR3 has 14 amino acids. J gave up 2 bases and V 4 bases, and 4 bases lay outside the gene matches. The CDR3 is CASSSQRDQETQYF. The CDR3 bases are TGTGCCAGCAGCTCCCAGCGGGATCAAGAGACCCAGTACTTC. The full variable domain, with the rest looked up from reference TRBV7-2 and TRBJ2-5, is GAGVSQSPSNKVTEKGKDVELRCDPISGHTALYWYRQSLGQGLEFLIYFQGNSAPDKSGLPSDRFSAERTGGSVSTLTIQRTQQEDSAVYLCASSSQRDQETQYFGPGTRLLVL.

This clone was picked up one time. V gene TRBV6-1 combines with J gene TRBJ1-1; TRBD1 matches 9 bases. Trimming removed 4 bases from V and 3 bases from J; junction bases left unmatched: 6. Per the germline V gene, CDR1 is MNHNS and CDR2 is SASEGT. The CDR3 has 15 amino acids. CDR3 nucleotide sequence: TGTGCCAGCAGTGCAACGACAGGGGGGGACACTGAAGCTTTCTTT. It encodes CASSATTGGDTEAFF.

This chain connects TRBV21-1 to TRBJ2-7; no DNA check was done on the table's D call, TRBD2. TRBV21-1 is a documented pseudogene. CDR3 length: 13 amino acids. CDR3 DNA sequence: TGTACGTGGAGAAATACGGCCGTGGACGAGCAGTACTTC. Protein product: CTWRNTAVDEQYF.

The chain uses TRBV5-1 and TRBJ2-3; 7 bases are a match to TRBD2. The CDR3 is 15 amino acids. Germline CDR1 SGHRS, CDR2 YFSETQ. With 2 bases clipped from V and 0 bases from J, the junction kept 3 bases outside the gene matches. In nucleotides, the CDR3 is TGCGCCAGCAGCTTCAGCGGGGACAGCACAGATACGCAGTATTTT. It codes for CASSFSGDSTDTQYF.